This TCR beta chain emerged from a study of cytomegalovirus exposure and HLA in healthy donors. CDR3 length: 15 residues. The trim removed 1 base at V and 0 bases at J, leaving 2 bases unmatched. Germline V gene sequence: CDR1 SGHTS, CDR2 YDEGEE. 13 Jbeta primers and 60 Vbeta primers were used for the PCR. The protocol was immunoSEQ multiplex PCR, while the TCRdb copy is restricted to in-frame clones and leaves out a portion. In the table there are some 200,000 clones, about 70% of which are singletons. Sequencing used PBMCs. The TCR comes from a woman aged 25 to 45 in good health and CMV-seronegative. J is TRBJ1-1 and V is TRBV5-8; 8 bases align to TRBD1. CDR3 region: CASSLRTGMNTEAFF. The CDR3, as DNA: TGTGCCAGCAGCTTGAGGACAGGGATGAACACTGAAGCTTTCTTT.